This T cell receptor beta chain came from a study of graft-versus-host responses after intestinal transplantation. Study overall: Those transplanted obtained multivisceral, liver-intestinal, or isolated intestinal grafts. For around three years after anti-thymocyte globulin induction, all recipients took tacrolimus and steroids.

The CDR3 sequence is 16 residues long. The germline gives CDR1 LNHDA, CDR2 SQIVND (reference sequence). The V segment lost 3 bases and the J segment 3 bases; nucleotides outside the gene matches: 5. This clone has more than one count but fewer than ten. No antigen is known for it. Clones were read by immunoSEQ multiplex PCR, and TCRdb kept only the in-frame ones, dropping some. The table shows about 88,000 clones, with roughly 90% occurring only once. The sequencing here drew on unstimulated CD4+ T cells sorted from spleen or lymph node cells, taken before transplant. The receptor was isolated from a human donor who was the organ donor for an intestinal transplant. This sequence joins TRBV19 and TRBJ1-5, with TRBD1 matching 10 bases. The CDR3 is CASSMTGGAYNQPQHF. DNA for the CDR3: TGTGCCAGTAGTATGACAGGGGGCGCTTACAATCAGCCCCAGCATTTT.